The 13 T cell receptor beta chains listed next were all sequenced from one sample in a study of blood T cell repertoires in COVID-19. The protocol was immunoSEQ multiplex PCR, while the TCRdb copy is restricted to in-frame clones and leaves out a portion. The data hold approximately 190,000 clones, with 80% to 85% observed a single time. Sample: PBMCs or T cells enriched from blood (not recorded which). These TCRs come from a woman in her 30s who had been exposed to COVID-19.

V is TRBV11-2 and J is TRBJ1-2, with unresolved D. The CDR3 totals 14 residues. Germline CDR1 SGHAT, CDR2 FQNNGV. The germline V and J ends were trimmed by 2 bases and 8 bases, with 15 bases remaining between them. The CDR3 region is CASSLSLGMDGYTF. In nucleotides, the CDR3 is TGTGCCAGCAGCTTATCTCTCGGGATGGACGGCTACACCTTC.

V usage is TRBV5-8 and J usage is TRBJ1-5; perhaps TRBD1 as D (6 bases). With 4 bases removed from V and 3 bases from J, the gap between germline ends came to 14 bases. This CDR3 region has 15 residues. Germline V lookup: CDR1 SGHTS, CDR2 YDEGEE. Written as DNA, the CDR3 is TGTGCCAGCAGCACCGGGACAACGAACAATCAGCCCCAGCATTTT. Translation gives CASSTGTTNNQPQHF.

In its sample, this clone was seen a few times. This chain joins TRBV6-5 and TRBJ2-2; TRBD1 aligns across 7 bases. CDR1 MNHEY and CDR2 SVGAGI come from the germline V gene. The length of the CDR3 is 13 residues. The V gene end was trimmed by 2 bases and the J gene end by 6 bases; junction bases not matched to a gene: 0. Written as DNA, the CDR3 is TGTGCCAGCAGTTACACAGGGGCCGGGGAGCTGTTTTTT. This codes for CASSYTGAGELFF.

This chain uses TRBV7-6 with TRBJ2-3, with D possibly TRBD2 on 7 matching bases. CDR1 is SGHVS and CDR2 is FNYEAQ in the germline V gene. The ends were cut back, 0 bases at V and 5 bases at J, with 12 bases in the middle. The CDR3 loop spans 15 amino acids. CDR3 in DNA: TGTGCCAGCAGCTTAGCGGGGGGGCGAGAAGATACGCAGTATTTT. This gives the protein CASSLAGGREDTQYF.

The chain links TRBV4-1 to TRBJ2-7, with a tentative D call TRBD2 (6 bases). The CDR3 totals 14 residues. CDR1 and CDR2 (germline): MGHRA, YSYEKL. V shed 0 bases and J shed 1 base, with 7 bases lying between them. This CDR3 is CASSQDRGSYEQYF. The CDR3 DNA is TGCGCCAGCAGCCAAGATCGGGGGTCCTACGAGCAGTACTTC.

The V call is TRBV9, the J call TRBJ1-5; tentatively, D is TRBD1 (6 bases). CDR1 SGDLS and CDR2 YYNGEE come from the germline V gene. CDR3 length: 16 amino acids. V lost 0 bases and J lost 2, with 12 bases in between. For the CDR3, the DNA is TGTGCCAGCAGCGTAGGGGAAGGGGGACGCAATCAGCCCCAGCATTTT. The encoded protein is CASSVGEGGRNQPQHF. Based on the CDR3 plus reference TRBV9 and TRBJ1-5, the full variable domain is DSGVTQTPKHLITATGQRVTLRCSPRSGDLSVYWYQQSLDQGLQFLIQYYNGEERAKGNILERFSAQQFPDLHSELNLSSLELGDSALYFCASSVGEGGRNQPQHFGDGTRLSIL.

The CDR3 reads CASTPTDYTF. The CDR3 bases are TGTGCCAGTACCCCAACTGACTACACCTTC. The rearrangement joins TRBV19 to TRBJ1-2; D uncertain. The V gene lost 7 bases and the J gene lost 10 bases, with 10 bases spanning the gap. The germline gives CDR1 LNHDA, CDR2 SQIVND (reference sequence). There are 10 residues in the CDR3.

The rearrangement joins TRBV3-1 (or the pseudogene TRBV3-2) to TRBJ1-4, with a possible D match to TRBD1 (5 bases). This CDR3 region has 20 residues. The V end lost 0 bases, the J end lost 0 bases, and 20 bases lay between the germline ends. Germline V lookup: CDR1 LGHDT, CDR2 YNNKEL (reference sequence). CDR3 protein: CASSQEIGIQGSSTNEKLFF. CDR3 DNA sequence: TGTGCCAGCAGCCAAGAAATCGGTATCCAGGGTAGCTCAACTAATGAAAAACTGTTTTTT.

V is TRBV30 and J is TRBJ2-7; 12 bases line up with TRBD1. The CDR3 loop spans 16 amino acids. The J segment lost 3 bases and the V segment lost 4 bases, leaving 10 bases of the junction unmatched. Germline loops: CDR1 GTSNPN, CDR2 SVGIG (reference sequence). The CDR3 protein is CAWNPGQGAGSYEQYF. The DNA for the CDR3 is TGTGCCTGGAATCCGGGACAGGGGGCGGGGAGCTACGAGCAGTACTTC.

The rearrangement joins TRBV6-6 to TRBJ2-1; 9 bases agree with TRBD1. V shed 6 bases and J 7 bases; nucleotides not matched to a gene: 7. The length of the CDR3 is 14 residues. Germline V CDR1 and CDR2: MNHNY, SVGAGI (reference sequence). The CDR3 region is CASRMGQGGNEQFF. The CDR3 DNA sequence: TGTGCCAGCAGGATGGGACAGGGAGGGAATGAGCAGTTCTTC.

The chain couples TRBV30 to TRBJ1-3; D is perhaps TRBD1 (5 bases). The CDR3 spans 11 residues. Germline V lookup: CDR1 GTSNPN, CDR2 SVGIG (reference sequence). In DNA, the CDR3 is TGTGCTCCAGGGCCTGGAAACACCATATATTTT. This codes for CAPGPGNTIYF.

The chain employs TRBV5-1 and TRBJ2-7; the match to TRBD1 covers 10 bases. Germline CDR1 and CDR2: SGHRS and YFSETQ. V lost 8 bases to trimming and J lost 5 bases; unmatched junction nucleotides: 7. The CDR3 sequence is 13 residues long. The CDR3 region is CASGTGDVDEQYF. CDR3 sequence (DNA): TGCGCCAGTGGGACAGGGGACGTCGACGAGCAGTACTTC.

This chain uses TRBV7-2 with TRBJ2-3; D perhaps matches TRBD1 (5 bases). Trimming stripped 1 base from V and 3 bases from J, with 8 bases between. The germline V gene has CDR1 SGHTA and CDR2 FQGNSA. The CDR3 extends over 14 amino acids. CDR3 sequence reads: CASSLGGATDTQYF. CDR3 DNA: TGTGCCAGCAGCTTAGGTGGGGCGACAGATACGCAGTATTTT. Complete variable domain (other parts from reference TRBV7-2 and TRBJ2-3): GAGVSQSPSNKVTEKGKDVELRCDPISGHTALYWYRQSLGQGLEFLIYFQGNSAPDKSGLPSDRFSAERTGGSVSTLTIQRTQQEDSAVYLCASSLGGATDTQYFGPGTRLTVL.